The 3 T cell receptor beta chains below were found in one sample sequenced in a study of T cells after posttransplantation cyclophosphamide. Treatment was busulfan-fludarabine conditioning, a marrow graft, and cyclophosphamide on days +3 and +4. The protocol was immunoSEQ multiplex PCR, while the TCRdb copy is restricted to in-frame clones and leaves out a portion. Listed for the sample are about 15,000 clones, none seen a single time. The specimen comprised PBMCs, sampled 1,000 to 1,200 days after allogeneic stem cell transplant with posttransplant cyclophosphamide. These receptors were taken from a female patient between 40 and 50 years old who received an allogeneic stem cell transplant from a related donor, was CMV-positive, and had no GVHD. Some T cells may trace back to the graft donor.

This clone was counted only a few times. This sequence joins TRBV4-1 and TRBJ1-2; 7 positions match TRBD1. The CDR3 spans 16 residues. Germline CDR1 and CDR2: MGHRA and YSYEKL. J was trimmed by 4 bases and V by 3 bases; bases with no gene match: 11. The CDR3 DNA sequence: TGCGCCAGCAGCCACAACCGCCCGGACAGGACCTATGGCTACACCTTC. Protein product: CASSHNRPDRTYGYTF.

This clone was recorded a few times. The chain carries TRBV5-1 and TRBJ2-5; TRBD2 agrees at 10 bases. The CDR3 is 15 residues long. Trimming took 4 bases from V and 5 from J; bases not matched to a gene: 8. Germline V gives CDR1 SGHRS, CDR2 YFSETQ. The CDR3 spells CASSVSGGAGETQYF. DNA for the CDR3: TGCGCCAGCAGCGTAAGCGGGGGGGCCGGGGAGACCCAGTACTTC.

The genes are TRBV19 and TRBJ1-1, with 7 bases matching TRBD1. J gave up 5 bases and V 0 bases, and 9 bases lay outside the gene matches. Per the germline V gene, CDR1 is LNHDA and CDR2 is SQIVND (reference sequence). The CDR3 runs to 16 residues. The CDR3 sequence: CASSIEGEGAPTEAFF. CDR3 sequence (DNA): TGTGCCAGTAGTATAGAGGGTGAGGGGGCGCCGACTGAAGCTTTCTTT.